Each of the 28 T cell receptor beta chains below was sequenced from the same sample in a study of blood T cells in healthy people across ages (dated by TCRdb to 2014 to 2015). Library method: 5' RACE. Sequencing took place on an Illumina HiSeq 2500. A second 7 to 11 cycle PCR used a sample-barcoded 5' primer and a J-beta primer mix. TCRdb applied fastp at Q25 and MiXCR to the public reads, then kept only in-frame beta chains. Each entry is one CDR3 protein sequence, shown with its most common DNA and genes. For this sample there are just over 800,000 distinct CDR3 sequences; approximately 65% appear just once. The ten largest clones take up about a quarter of the sample. The source material was blood. The receptor source for this set is a man in his thirties or forties in good health.

This clonotype has only one observation. V and J are TRBV5-6 and TRBJ2-1; D remains unclear. The CDR3 consists of 12 residues. V was trimmed by 0 bases and J by 9 bases, leaving 7 bases between them. Germline CDR1 and CDR2: SGHDT and YYEEEE. The chain's CDR3 is CASSLGRPEQFF. As DNA, the CDR3 is TGTGCCAGCAGCTTGGGCCGGCCTGAGCAGTTCTTC.

The chain uses TRBV7-9 and TRBJ1-2; TRBD1 matches at 10 bases. The CDR3 covers 15 residues. CDR1 and CDR2 (germline): SEHNR, FQNEAQ (reference sequence). With V trimmed by 5 bases and J by 7 bases, 10 bases remained unmatched. The CDR3 nucleotides read TGTGCCAGCAGCCAAGGACAGGGGGGATCTAGTGGCTACACCTTC. This gives the protein CASSQGQGGSSGYTF.

The chain is built from TRBV3-1 and TRBJ2-3, with 7 bases fitting TRBD1. Germline V gene lookup returns CDR1 LGHDT and CDR2 YNNKEL (reference sequence). CDR3 length: 11 amino acids. V dropped 3 bases and J dropped 10; count of bases not matched to a gene: 1. CDR3 region: CASSHQGAQYF. DNA of the CDR3: TGTGCCAGCAGCCACCAGGGGGCGCAGTATTTT.

This chain links TRBV28 with TRBJ1-2; 9 nucleotides align to TRBD1. The ends lost 4 bases at V and 8 bases at J; junction bases unmatched: 5. The CDR3 totals 13 residues. Germline V gene lookup returns CDR1 MDHEN and CDR2 SYDVKM. CDR3 in DNA: TGTGCCAGCAGTTATACAGGGGGCGGGGGCTACACCTTC. Its protein product is CASSYTGGGGYTF.

In its sample, this clonotype was seen once. The V and J genes are TRBV20-1 and TRBJ2-1; no clear D. CDR1 and CDR2 from the germline V gene are DFQATT and SNEGSKA (reference sequence). The ends were cut back, 0 bases at V and 0 bases at J, with 9 bases in the middle. The CDR3 contains 15 residues. CDR3 in DNA: TGCAGTGCTAGAGAAGACCTAAGCTCCTACAATGAGCAGTTCTTC. It codes for CSAREDLSSYNEQFF.

The CDR3 reads CASTITGVGLNTEAFF. DNA of the CDR3: TGTGCCAGCACCATAACCGGTGTGGGGCTGAACACTGAAGCTTTCTTT. This sequence joins TRBV6-5 and TRBJ1-1, with D possibly matching TRBD1 (5 bases). The germline V gene has CDR1 MNHEY and CDR2 SVGAGI. This CDR3 has 16 amino acids. V was shortened by 7 bases and J by 0 bases, with 18 bases between the two germline ends.

The V call is TRBV7-2, the J call TRBJ2-3; 13 bases fit TRBD2. This CDR3 comprises 19 residues. The germline V gene has CDR1 SGHTA and CDR2 FQGNSA. V lost 1 base and J lost 0; bases outside the gene matches: 7. CDR3 loop: CASSLEPGLAGPSTDTQYF. The CDR3 DNA reads TGTGCCAGCAGCTTAGAACCGGGACTAGCGGGGCCGAGCACAGATACGCAGTATTTT.

This chain links TRBV4-3 with TRBJ1-6; D remains ambiguous. From germline, CDR1 is LGHNA and CDR2 YSLEER. V was clipped by 4 bases and J by 2 bases, with 15 bases between them. The CDR3 has 17 residues. This chain's CDR3 is CASSPGLAAPYNSPLHF. Here the CDR3 DNA reads TGCGCCAGCAGCCCAGGTTTGGCAGCCCCCTATAATTCACCCCTCCACTTT.

This rearrangement joins TRBV20-1 to TRBJ2-1, with TRBD2 identical over 10 bases. Trimming cost V 4 bases and J 0 bases; bases outside gene matches: 6. Looked up from germline, CDR1 is DFQATT and CDR2 is SNEGSKA (reference sequence). This CDR3 has 16 amino acids. The CDR3 region has the DNA TGCAGTGCTATGAGCGGGGGGGCGGTCTCCTACAATGAGCAGTTCTTC. This translates into CSAMSGGAVSYNEQFF.

On this clonotype itself: A much larger clone differs from this one at a single base, so this may be a read error. The conserved phenylalanine or tryptophan is not found at the CDR3 terminus, so this likely reflects a read error. The CDR3 reads CASSLAHGLGYEQFS. CDR3 nucleotide sequence: TGTGCCAGCAGCTTAGCGCACGGACTAGGGTACGAGCAGTTCTCC. The V gene is TRBV7-2, the J gene TRBJ2-7; 7 bases align to TRBD2. The DNA end is a closer match to TRBJ2-1, so the J assignment may be wrong. Looked up from germline, CDR1 is SGHTA and CDR2 is FQGNSA. CDR3 size: 15 residues.

This clonotype was seen more than once but under ten times. The chain couples TRBV12-3 or TRBV12-4 to TRBJ1-5; D is possibly TRBD1 (5 bases). The CDR3 loop spans 15 amino acids. V lost 6 bases and J 0 bases, leaving 12 bases between the germline ends. CDR3 in DNA: TGTGCCAGCAGCCAAGGGGTCTATAGCAATCAGCCCCAGCATTTT. Residues: CASSQGVYSNQPQHF.

The chain carries TRBV15 and TRBJ2-7, with 7 positions matching TRBD1. Germline CDR1 LNHNV, CDR2 YYDKDF (reference sequence). The CDR3 covers 13 residues. The V segment lost 5 bases and the J segment 3 bases; nucleotides outside the gene matches: 4. DNA of the CDR3: TGTGCCACCAGCGAACGACAGGGCTACGAGCAGTACTTC. Translation: CATSERQGYEQYF.

The genes are TRBV20-1 and TRBJ2-4, with 8 bases aligning to TRBD1. The tail of the sequence fits TRBJ2-7 better, so the J call may be wrong. Germline CDR1 is DFQATT and CDR2 is SNEGSKA (reference sequence). This CDR3 is 15 amino acids long. CDR3 loop: CSARKPGQVYDEQYF. The CDR3 DNA reads as TGCAGTGCTAGAAAGCCGGGACAGGTCTATGACGAGCAGTACTTC.

The chain joins TRBV12-3 or TRBV12-4 to TRBJ1-1, with D perhaps TRBD1 (5 bases). The length of the CDR3 is 15 residues. V lost 4 bases and J 5 bases, leaving 17 bases between the germline ends. CDR3 nucleotides: TGTGCCAGCAGTTACCCGCACTCCGGGGGGACTGAAGCTTTCTTT. This gives the protein CASSYPHSGGTEAFF.

The chain is built from TRBV29-1 and TRBJ1-2; TRBD1 is a possible D gene (6 bases). The germline CDR1 and CDR2 sequences are SQVTM and ANQGSEA. This CDR3 spans 13 amino acids. Trimming stripped 6 bases from V and 1 base from J, with 12 bases between. In nucleotides, the CDR3 is TGCAGCGTGGGGACACAACTTAACTATGGCTACACCTTC. Amino acids: CSVGTQLNYGYTF.

This clonotype was seen more than once but under ten times. J is TRBJ2-6 and V is TRBV6-4; D uncertain. Trimming took 5 bases from V and 0 from J, leaving 11 bases between them. This CDR3 is built from 16 residues. The germline CDR1 and CDR2 sequences are MRHNA and SNTAGT. CDR3 residues: CASSPEHNSGANVLTF. CDR3 coding DNA: TGTGCCAGCAGTCCGGAACACAACTCTGGGGCCAACGTCCTGACTTTC.

V is TRBV5-1 and J is TRBJ2-1; 7 bases are shared with TRBD2. Losses at the gene ends were 2 bases for V and 8 bases for J; bases not matched to a gene: 7. The CDR3 covers 14 residues. CDR1 and CDR2 from the germline V gene are SGHRS and YFSETQ. The DNA for the CDR3 is TGCGCCAGCAGCTTCTACAGGAGCGGGGATGAGCAGTTCTTC. Amino acids: CASSFYRSGDEQFF.

In its sample, this clonotype was seen a few times. This rearrangement joins TRBV6-2 or TRBV6-3 to TRBJ2-6; D gene unclear. Trimming stripped 5 bases from V and 0 bases from J, with 11 bases between. The CDR3 sequence is 16 residues long. Germline CDR1 reads MNHEY; CDR2 reads SVGEGT. In DNA, the CDR3 is TGTGCCAGCAGTAAACATCCAGGCTCTGGGGCCAACGTCCTGACTTTC. Translation: CASSKHPGSGANVLTF.

This clonotype was counted between two and nine times. CDR3 sequence: CASSVERGAGVREQYF. As DNA, the CDR3 is TGTGCCAGCAGCGTAGAGCGAGGGGCTGGGGTTCGGGAGCAGTACTTC. V gene TRBV9 combines with J gene TRBJ2-5, with D perhaps matching TRBD2 (6 bases). Germline V gene data show CDR1 as SGDLS and CDR2 as YYNGEE. V lost 0 bases and J 11 bases, leaving 23 bases between the germline ends. The CDR3 has 16 amino acids.

About this clonotype: This may be a read error: a much more frequent sequence differs by one nucleotide. The rearrangement uses TRBV4-2 and TRBJ2-1, with D maybe TRBD2 (6 bases). Germline-derived CDR1 and CDR2 are LGHNA and YNFKEQ. V was pared by 0 bases and J by 13 bases, with 28 bases between. The CDR3 is 18 amino acids. In DNA form, the CDR3 reads TGTGCCAGCAGCCAAGATGTATCCGGCGGGGCAAAGCAGGAGACCCAGTTCTTC. This codes for CASSQDVSGGAKQETQFF.

The CDR3 DNA is TGTGCCACCACCCGGGCCCGGGACAGCTATAGCAATCAGCCCCAGCATTTT. It codes for CATTRARDSYSNQPQHF. This chain uses TRBV15 with TRBJ1-5, with TRBD1 identical over 7 bases. Unmatched junction bases numbered 12, after V lost 7 bases and J lost 0 bases. Per germline, CDR1 LNHNV and CDR2 YYDKDF (reference sequence). The CDR3 consists of 17 residues.

This clonotype showed up just a few times. J is TRBJ1-6 and V is TRBV7-3, with 7 bases lining up with TRBD1. The V and J ends lost 2 bases and 8 bases, in that order; junction bases with no gene match: 6. Germline lookup yields CDR1 SGHTA and CDR2 FQGTGA. This CDR3 has 15 amino acids. CDR3 DNA: TGTGCCAGCAGCTTAGCCGGGGACAGCTATTCACCCCTCCACTTT. It yields the protein CASSLAGDSYSPLHF.

CDR3 DNA: TGTGCCAGCAGTTTAGTAGGGACCATGAACACTGAAGCTTTCTTT. Residues: CASSLVGTMNTEAFF. The V and J genes are TRBV12-3 or TRBV12-4 and TRBJ1-1; D is possibly TRBD1 (5 bases). The CDR3 contains 15 residues. V shed 1 base and J shed 0 bases, with 9 bases lying between them.

The chain combines TRBV5-1 with TRBJ2-1; TRBD2 might be the D (6 bases). CDR1 is SGHRS, CDR2 YFSETQ, per germline. The CDR3 runs to 15 residues. V shed 4 bases and J shed 5 bases, with 16 bases lying between them. DNA of the CDR3: TGCGCCAGCAGCCTGAGACTAGAGGGAGACAATGAGCAGTTCTTC. Its translation: CASSLRLEGDNEQFF.

This clonotype was detected only once. V gene TRBV7-2 combines with J gene TRBJ2-5, with TRBD2 matching over 8 bases. Gene TRBJ2-7 matches the end of the DNA better, so the J call may be wrong. The CDR3 is 18 residues long. The germline gives CDR1 SGHTA, CDR2 FQGNSA. Here the CDR3 DNA reads TGTGCCAGCAGCTTATATAGGGTAGGGGCGGGAGGTTCAGGCGAGCAGTACTTC. Translated, it gives CASSLYRVGAGGSGEQYF.

The chain links TRBV12-3 or TRBV12-4 to TRBJ1-1; D is ambiguous. Trimming removed 2 bases from V and 7 bases from J, with 14 bases in between. This CDR3 has 14 residues. The CDR3 nucleotides are TGTGCCAGCAGTTTATCATCAGGTTGGATTGAAGCTTTCTTT. It codes for CASSLSSGWIEAFF.

The table lists this clonotype with a few counts. The chain uses TRBV5-1 and TRBJ2-1; 11 bases align to TRBD2. With 4 bases clipped from V and 10 bases from J, the junction kept 4 bases outside the gene matches. The germline gives CDR1 SGHRS, CDR2 YFSETQ. The CDR3 loop spans 13 amino acids. The DNA of the CDR3 is TGCGCCAGCAGCAACCCTAGCGGGGGGGAGCAGTTCTTC. Its protein is CASSNPSGGEQFF. Together with reference TRBV5-1 and TRBJ2-1, the CDR3 gives the full variable domain: KAGVTQTPRYLIKTRGQQVTLSCSPISGHRSVSWYQQTPGQGLQFLFEYFSETQRNKGNFPGRFSGRQFSNSRSEMNVSTLELGDSALYLCASSNPSGGEQFFGPGTRLTVL.

This sequence joins TRBV12-3 or TRBV12-4 and TRBJ2-5; no clear D gene. The assigned J gene may be wrong: the sequence end matches TRBJ2-7 better. The CDR3 runs 14 residues. The CDR3 sequence: CASSLWKKTYEQYF. The CDR3 bases are TGTGCCAGCAGTTTATGGAAAAAAACCTACGAGCAGTACTTC.